Listed below are T cell receptor beta chains from one sample, sequenced in a study of blood T cells in healthy people across ages. TCRdb redid the calling of the 5' RACE reads with MiXCR, one entry per CDR3 protein. The repertoire consists of about 970,000 distinct CDR3 sequences, with around 54% occurring once and the leading ten covering around 21%. The sequenced sample was blood. These receptors were taken from a woman in her sixties or seventies in good health. Each CDR3 is given with its conserved first and last residue. D genes are given only for firm matches. Size tells how often a clone was seen (once, few, many) or the class of an expanded clone, and some rows leave it out.

v_gene	j_gene	d_gene	abundance	CDR3nt	CDR3aa
TRBV20-1	TRBJ2-1	NA	NA	TGCAGTGCTGCCCCGGCGAAGAGCACCTACAATGAGCAGTTCTTC	CSAAPAKSTYNEQFF
TRBV4-1	TRBJ2-5	TRBD2	NA	TGCGCCAGCAGCCAAGGACTAGCGGTTTCAGAGACCCAGTACTTC	CASSQGLAVSETQYF
TRBV6-1	TRBJ2-3	NA	NA	TGTGCCAGCAGGCCGGGCCCCCGGTCGGATACGCAGTATTTT	CASRPGPRSDTQYF
TRBV29-1	TRBJ1-2	NA	few	TGCAGCGTTGAAGGGTACCCAGGGTTCAACTATGGCTACACCTTC	CSVEGYPGFNYGYTF
TRBV4-2	TRBJ2-7	NA	many	TGTGCCAGCAGCCAAGCCAGGGTCAACGAGCAGTACTTC	CASSQARVNEQYF
TRBV3-1	TRBJ2-7	NA	few	TGTGCCAGCAGCCAACAAAACAGGAACTACGAGCAGTACTTC	CASSQQNRNYEQYF
TRBV6-2/TRBV6-3	TRBJ2-1	TRBD1	NA	TGTGCCAGCAGTTACGGCGGACAGGGGGGAAATGAGCAGTTCTTC	CASSYGGQGGNEQFF
TRBV7-8	TRBJ1-2	NA	NA	TGTGCCAGCAGCTTGGAGTCCCTCTATGGCTACACCTTC	CASSLESLYGYTF
TRBV10-3	TRBJ2-7	NA	many	TGTGCCATCAGCGCGACAGCGACCTACGAGCAGTACTTC	CAISATATYEQYF
TRBV20-1	TRBJ2-7	NA	NA	TGCAGTGCTAGATCGGGGAGAACTCCCTACGAGCAGTACTTC	CSARSGRTPYEQYF
TRBV29-1	TRBJ2-1	TRBD2	NA	TGCAGCGTTGAAGATGGGAGCGGGAGGGCCGTCCACAATGAGCAGTTCTTC	CSVEDGSGRAVHNEQFF
TRBV7-6	TRBJ2-3	TRBD2	NA	TGTGCCAGCAGCTTAGTCACTAGCGGGAGGGCCTCGGATACGCGGTATTTT	CASSLVTSGRASDTRYF
TRBV7-2	TRBJ2-7	NA	NA	TGTGCCAGCAGCTTTCGACAGTACGAGCAGTACTTC	CASSFRQYEQYF
TRBV29-1	TRBJ2-5	TRBD1	NA	TGCAGCGCTAGGGGGCTCCTACGAGAGACCCAGTACTTC	CSARGLLRETQYF
TRBV28	TRBJ2-5	NA	NA	TGTGCCAGCAGTTTATTAGTACATCGAGGAGAAAAAGAGACCCAGTACTTC	CASSLLVHRGEKETQYF
TRBV29-1	TRBJ2-5	NA	NA	TGCAGCGTTGAGGAGCCGGGTGATGTATGGGAGACCCAGTACTTC	CSVEEPGDVWETQYF
TRBV2	TRBJ2-2	NA	NA	TGTGCCAGCAGTGAATATCTGGAGCTGTTTTTT	CASSEYLELFF
TRBV29-1	TRBJ2-3	NA	few	TGCAGCGTTGGGATCGCAGATACGCAGTATTTT	CSVGIADTQYF
TRBV6-6	TRBJ1-5	TRBD1	NA	TGTGCCAGCAGTTACTCGAGTGGAGGGGGCAGTCAGCCCCAGCATTTT	CASSYSSGGGSQPQHF
TRBV20-1	TRBJ2-7	NA	few	TGCAGTGCTAGAGATCAGAGGGATTCCCTCTACGAGCAGTACTTC	CSARDQRDSLYEQYF
TRBV20-1	TRBJ2-1	NA	few	TGCAGTGCTAGTCAGGGACGGTCCTACAATGAGCAGTTCTTC	CSASQGRSYNEQFF
TRBV7-2	TRBJ2-5	TRBD2	many	TGTGCCAGCAGCTTGACCAGCGGGAGAATGTCAGAGACCCAGTACTTC	CASSLTSGRMSETQYF
TRBV20-1	TRBJ2-7	TRBD2	NA	TGCAGTGCTAGAAGGCCCCTAGCGGGTGTTTCCTACGAGCAGTACTTC	CSARRPLAGVSYEQYF
TRBV4-1	TRBJ1-4	NA	few	TGCGCCAGCAGTGGGACTAACACCCTTAATGAAAAACTGTTTTTT	CASSGTNTLNEKLFF
TRBV7-9	TRBJ2-1	TRBD1	many	TGTGCCAGCAAGATAGGACAGGGGGCCTACAATGAGCAGTTCTTC	CASKIGQGAYNEQFF
TRBV20-1	TRBJ2-3	TRBD2	NA	TGCAGTGCACCGGGACTAGCGGCTCCGAATACGCAGTATTTT	CSAPGLAAPNTQYF
TRBV5-1	TRBJ2-1	NA	NA	TGCGCCAGCAGCTTGGTTTCTAGCTTAGGGTTTAATGAGCAGTTCTTC	CASSLVSSLGFNEQFF
TRBV24-1	TRBJ2-3	TRBD1	few	TGTGCCACCAGTGATAGGGGACAGGGCACAGATACGCAGTATTTT	CATSDRGQGTDTQYF
TRBV20-1	TRBJ2-5	TRBD2	NA	TGCAGTGCTAGTAGCGGGAGTGAGGAGACCCAGTACTTC	CSASSGSEETQYF
TRBV20-1	TRBJ2-5	TRBD2	NA	TGCAGTGCTACCGGGACTACCGTAACGGAGACCCAGTACTTC	CSATGTTVTETQYF
TRBV12-3/TRBV12-4	TRBJ2-7	TRBD2	NA	TGTGCCAGCAGTTATAGCGGGGTCAATGAGCAGTACTTC	CASSYSGVNEQYF
TRBV3-1	TRBJ1-6	NA	NA	TGTGCCAGCAGCCAAGACCGACAGGTTTTCTGGAATTCACCCCTCCACTTT	CASSQDRQVFWNSPLHF
TRBV28	TRBJ2-2	NA	NA	TGCGCCAGCAGTTTGGGGGAGTTAAACACCGGGGAGCTGTTTTTT	CASSLGELNTGELFF
TRBV28	TRBJ2-2	NA	NA	TGTGCCAGCAGTCCCAACCTTCCCGGGGAGCTGTTTTTT	CASSPNLPGELFF
TRBV6-5	TRBJ1-4	NA	NA	TGTGCCAGCAGTTACTATGTCGGGCAGCCTTTAACTAATGAAAAACTGTTTTTT	CASSYYVGQPLTNEKLFF
TRBV7-6	TRBJ2-3	NA	NA	TGTGCCAGCAGCTTACGTCCGCCCGTCGGAGGCGGGGCCGTCACAGATACGCAGTATTTT	CASSLRPPVGGGAVTDTQYF
TRBV2	TRBJ2-3	TRBD1	NA	TGTGCCAGCACAATGCTTTCGACGGGACAGACAGATACGCAGTATTTT	CASTMLSTGQTDTQYF
TRBV12-3/TRBV12-4	TRBJ1-2	TRBD1	NA	TGTGCCAGCTGGCAGGGGGAAGGCTACACCTTC	CASWQGEGYTF
TRBV4-3	TRBJ2-1	TRBD2	NA	TGCGCCAGCAGCCAAGCTGGGACTAGCGGGAGGTGGGAGCAGTTCTTC	CASSQAGTSGRWEQFF
TRBV7-9	TRBJ2-4	NA	NA	TGTGCCCGACCTAAAAACATTCAGTACTTC	CARPKNIQYF
TRBV10-3	TRBJ2-1	TRBD2	few	TGTGCCATCAGTGAGGGCGGGAGTGGGCAGTTCTTC	CAISEGGSGQFF
TRBV11-2	TRBJ2-7	NA	NA	TGTGCCAGCAGCTTAGATGGGGGCGACGGGCTCTCCTACGAGCAGTACTTC	CASSLDGGDGLSYEQYF
TRBV7-9	TRBJ2-2	NA	NA	TGTGCCAGCAGCTGGCTCCAGGGGTGGGAGCTGTTTTTT	CASSWLQGWELFF
TRBV2	TRBJ2-1	NA	NA	TGTGCCAGCAGTGACCCGATGCGGCTAGACTCCTACAATGAGCAGTTCTTC	CASSDPMRLDSYNEQFF
TRBV6-1	TRBJ1-4	NA	NA	TGTGCCAGCAGGACAGGACTTAATGAAAAACTGTTTTTT	CASRTGLNEKLFF
TRBV7-2	TRBJ1-5	NA	once	TGTGCCAGCAGCGGGGAACGTGGTCAGCCCCAGCATTTT	CASSGERGQPQHF
TRBV7-6	TRBJ2-7	TRBD2	few	TGTGCCAGCAGCGTGGGACTAGCGCTGAACGAGCAGTACTTC	CASSVGLALNEQYF
TRBV20-1	TRBJ2-1	TRBD2	NA	TGCAGTGCCCGAGCGGGAGCTGGGTCCCATGAGCAGTTCTTC	CSARAGAGSHEQFF
TRBV7-9	TRBJ2-3	NA	NA	TGTGCCAGCAGCGTAGCGGTTTCCACAGATACGCAGTATTTT	CASSVAVSTDTQYF
TRBV20-1	TRBJ2-7	TRBD2	NA	TGCAGTGCTAGGGGACTAACCTTTGGCGAGCAGTACTTC	CSARGLTFGEQYF
TRBV28	TRBJ2-5	TRBD2	NA	TGTGCCAGCAGTTTGACCTCGGAGGGACTAGCGGCATTCCAGTACTTC	CASSLTSEGLAAFQYF
TRBV28	TRBJ2-6	NA	NA	TGTGCCAGCAGTTTAAACATTGGGGCGGCCGGGGCCAACGTCCTGACTTTC	CASSLNIGAAGANVLTF
TRBV20-1	TRBJ2-7	NA	few	TGCAGTGCTAGAGACCTCTCTTACGAGCAGTACTTC	CSARDLSYEQYF
TRBV12-3/TRBV12-4	TRBJ2-1	NA	NA	TGTGCCAGCAGTTCACCCCAGGGGTTCCAATTCGATGAGCAGTTCTTC	CASSSPQGFQFDEQFF
TRBV6-2/TRBV6-3	TRBJ2-5	TRBD2	NA	TGTGCCAGCAGTTACTCGATCAAAACTAGCGGGAATGAGACCCAGTACTTC	CASSYSIKTSGNETQYF